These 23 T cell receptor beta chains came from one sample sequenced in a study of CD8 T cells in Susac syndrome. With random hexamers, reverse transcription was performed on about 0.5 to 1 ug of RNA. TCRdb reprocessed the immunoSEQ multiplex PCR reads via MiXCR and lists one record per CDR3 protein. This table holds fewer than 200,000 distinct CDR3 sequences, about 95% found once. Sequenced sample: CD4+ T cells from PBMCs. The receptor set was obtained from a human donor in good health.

Written as DNA, the CDR3 is TGTGCCACCACGGGTCTCATAGCAGATACGCAGTATTTT. Its protein product is CATTGLIADTQYF. The chain is built from TRBV28 and TRBJ2-3; D is undetermined. This CDR3 has 13 residues. The germline CDR1 and CDR2 sequences are MDHEN and SYDVKM. V shed 10 bases and J shed 4 bases, with 15 bases lying between them. Using reference TRBV28 and TRBJ2-3 for the parts outside the CDR3, the full variable domain is DVKVTQSSRYLVKRTGEKVFLECVQDMDHENMFWYRQDPGLGLRLIYFSYDVKMKEKGDIPEGYSVSREKKERFSLILESASTNQTSMYLCATTGLIADTQYFGPGTRLTVL.

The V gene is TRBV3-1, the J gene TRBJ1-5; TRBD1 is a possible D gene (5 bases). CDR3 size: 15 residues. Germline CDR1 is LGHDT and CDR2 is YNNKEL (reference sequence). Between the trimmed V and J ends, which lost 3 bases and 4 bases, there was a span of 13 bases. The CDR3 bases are TGTGCCAGCAGCCAGGGGGGACGGCAAAATCAGCCCCAGCATTTT. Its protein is CASSQGGRQNQPQHF.

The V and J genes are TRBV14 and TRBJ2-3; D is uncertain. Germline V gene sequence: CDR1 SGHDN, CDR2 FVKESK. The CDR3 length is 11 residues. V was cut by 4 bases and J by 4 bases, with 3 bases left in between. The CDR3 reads CASSRSDTQYF. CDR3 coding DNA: TGTGCCAGCAGCCGATCAGATACGCAGTATTTT.

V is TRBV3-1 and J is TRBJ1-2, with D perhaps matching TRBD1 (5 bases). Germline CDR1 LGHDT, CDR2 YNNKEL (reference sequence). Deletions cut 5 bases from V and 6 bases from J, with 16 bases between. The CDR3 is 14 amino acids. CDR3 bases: TGTGCCAGCAGCACGGACCAGGGCGCCAATGGCTACACCTTC. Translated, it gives CASSTDQGANGYTF.

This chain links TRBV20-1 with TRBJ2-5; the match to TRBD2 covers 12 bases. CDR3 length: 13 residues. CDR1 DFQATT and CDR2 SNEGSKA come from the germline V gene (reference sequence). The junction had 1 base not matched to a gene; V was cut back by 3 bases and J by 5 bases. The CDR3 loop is CSASGTSGETQYF. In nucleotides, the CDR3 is TGCAGTGCTAGCGGGACTAGCGGGGAGACCCAGTACTTC.

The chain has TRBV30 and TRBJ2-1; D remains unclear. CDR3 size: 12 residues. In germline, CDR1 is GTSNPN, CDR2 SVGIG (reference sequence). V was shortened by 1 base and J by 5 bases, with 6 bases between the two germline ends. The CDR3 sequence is CAWSAQNNEQFF. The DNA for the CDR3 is TGTGCCTGGAGTGCACAAAACAATGAGCAGTTCTTC.

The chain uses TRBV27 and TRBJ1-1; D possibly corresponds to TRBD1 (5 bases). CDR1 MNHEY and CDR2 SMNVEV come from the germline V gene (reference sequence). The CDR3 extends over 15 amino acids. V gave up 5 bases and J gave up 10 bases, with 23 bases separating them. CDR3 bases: TGTGCCAGCAGTGCTGTAAGGGGCGGTGGGAGTGGAGCTTTCTTT. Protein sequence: CASSAVRGGGSGAFF.

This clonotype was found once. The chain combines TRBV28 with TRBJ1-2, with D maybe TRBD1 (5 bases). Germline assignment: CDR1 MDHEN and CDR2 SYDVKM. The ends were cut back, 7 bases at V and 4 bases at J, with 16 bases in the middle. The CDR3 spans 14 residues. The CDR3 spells CASTTTPGFYGYTF. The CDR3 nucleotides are TGTGCCAGCACCACGACCCCAGGGTTCTATGGCTACACCTTC.

The CDR3 is CASSPRGRWGEQFF. The CDR3, as DNA: TGTGCCAGCTCACCACGCGGGAGGTGGGGTGAGCAGTTCTTC. The J gene is TRBJ2-1, the V gene TRBV18; 8 bases map to TRBD2. Germline V gives CDR1 KGHSH, CDR2 LQKENI. The CDR3 sequence is 14 residues long. With 1 base clipped from V and 9 bases from J, the junction kept 5 bases outside the gene matches.

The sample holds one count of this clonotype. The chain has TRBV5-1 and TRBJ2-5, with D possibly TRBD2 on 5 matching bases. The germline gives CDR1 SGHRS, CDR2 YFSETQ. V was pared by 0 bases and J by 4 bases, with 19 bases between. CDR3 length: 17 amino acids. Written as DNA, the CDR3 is TGCGCCAGCAGCTTGGCCCTCGGGCTCGATCGGGGAGAGACCCAGTACTTC. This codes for CASSLALGLDRGETQYF.

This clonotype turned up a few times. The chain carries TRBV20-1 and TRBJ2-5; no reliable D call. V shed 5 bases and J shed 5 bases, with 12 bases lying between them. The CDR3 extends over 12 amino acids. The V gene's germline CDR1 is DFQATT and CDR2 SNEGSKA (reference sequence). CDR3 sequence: CSAPDGAETQYF. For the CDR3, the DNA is TGCAGTGCTCCGGACGGTGCGGAGACCCAGTACTTC.

The CDR3 reads CASSPIDRNVETQYF. CDR3 sequence (DNA): TGTGCCAGCAGCCCAATTGACAGAAACGTAGAGACCCAGTACTTC. The chain carries TRBV3-1 and TRBJ2-5, with TRBD1 as a possible D gene (5 bases). This CDR3 contains 15 residues. Between the trimmed V and J ends, which lost 4 bases and 4 bases, there was a span of 16 bases. From germline, CDR1 is LGHDT and CDR2 YNNKEL (reference sequence).

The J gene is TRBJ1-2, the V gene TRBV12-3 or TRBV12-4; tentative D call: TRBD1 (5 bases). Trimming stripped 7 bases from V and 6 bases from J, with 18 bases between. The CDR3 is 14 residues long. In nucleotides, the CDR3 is TGTGCCAGCAAACTGGGGCAGGGTACGGATGGCTACACCTTC. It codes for CASKLGQGTDGYTF.

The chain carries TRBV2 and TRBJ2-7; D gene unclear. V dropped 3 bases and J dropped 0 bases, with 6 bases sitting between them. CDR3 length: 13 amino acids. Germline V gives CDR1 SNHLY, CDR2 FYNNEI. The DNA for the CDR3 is TGTGCCAGCAGTGACTGGAGCTCCTACGAGCAGTACTTC. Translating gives CASSDWSSYEQYF.

CDR3 DNA: TGTGCCAGCAGCGCCCGACAGGGAACGAACACCGGGGAGCTGTTTTTT. It encodes CASSARQGTNTGELFF. This rearrangement joins TRBV11-1 to TRBJ2-2; TRBD1 aligns across 7 bases. The junction had 6 bases not matched to a gene; V was cut back by 5 bases and J by 0 bases. Germline V gene lookup returns CDR1 SGHAT and CDR2 FQDESV (reference sequence). The CDR3 is 16 residues long.

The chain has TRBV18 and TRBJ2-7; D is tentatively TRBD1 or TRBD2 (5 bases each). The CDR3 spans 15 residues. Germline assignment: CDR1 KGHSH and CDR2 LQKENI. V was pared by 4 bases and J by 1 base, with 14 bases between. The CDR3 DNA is TGTGCCAGCTCACGTCTGGGGACGTCTTCCTACGAGCAGTACTTC. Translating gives CASSRLGTSSYEQYF.

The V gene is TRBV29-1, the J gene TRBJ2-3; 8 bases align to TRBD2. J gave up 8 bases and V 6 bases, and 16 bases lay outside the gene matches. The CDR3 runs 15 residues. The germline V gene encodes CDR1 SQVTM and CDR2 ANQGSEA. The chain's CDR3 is CSVEPPSGWSSTQYF. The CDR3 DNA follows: TGCAGCGTCGAACCGCCTAGCGGGTGGTCGTCTACGCAGTATTTT.

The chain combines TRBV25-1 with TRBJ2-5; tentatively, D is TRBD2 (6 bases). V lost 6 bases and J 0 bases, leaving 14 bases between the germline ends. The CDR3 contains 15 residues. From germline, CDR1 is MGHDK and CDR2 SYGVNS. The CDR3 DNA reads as TGTGCCAGCAGCCGCTGGGGGGACGACCAAGAGACCCAGTACTTC. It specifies CASSRWGDDQETQYF.

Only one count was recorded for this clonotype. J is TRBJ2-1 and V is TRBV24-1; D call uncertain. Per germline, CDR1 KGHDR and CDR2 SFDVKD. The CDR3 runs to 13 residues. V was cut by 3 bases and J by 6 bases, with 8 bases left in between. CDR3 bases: TGTGCCACCAGTGATGTAATGGGCAATGAGCAGTTCTTC. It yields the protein CATSDVMGNEQFF.

The CDR3 is CASSLYGDREKQPQHF. In DNA form, the CDR3 reads TGTGCCAGCAGTCTCTACGGGGACAGGGAAAAACAGCCCCAGCATTTT. The V call is TRBV27, the J call TRBJ1-5; the match to TRBD1 covers 9 bases. With 5 bases clipped from V and 7 bases from J, the junction kept 12 bases outside the gene matches. This CDR3 has 16 residues. Germline CDR1 and CDR2: MNHEY and SMNVEV (reference sequence).

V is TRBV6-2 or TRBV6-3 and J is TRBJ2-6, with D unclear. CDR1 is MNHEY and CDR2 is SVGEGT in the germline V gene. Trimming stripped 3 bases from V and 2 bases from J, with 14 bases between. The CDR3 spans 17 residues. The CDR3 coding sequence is TGTGCCAGCAGTTATGGAAGTCCAGGACCTGGGGCCAACGTCCTGACTTTC. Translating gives CASSYGSPGPGANVLTF.

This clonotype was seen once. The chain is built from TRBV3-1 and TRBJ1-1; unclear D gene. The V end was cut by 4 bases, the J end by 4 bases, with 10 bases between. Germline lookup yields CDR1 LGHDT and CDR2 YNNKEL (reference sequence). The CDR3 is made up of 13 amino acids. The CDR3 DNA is TGTGCCAGCAGCCCCCAGGACGGCACTGAAGCTTTCTTT. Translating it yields CASSPQDGTEAFF.

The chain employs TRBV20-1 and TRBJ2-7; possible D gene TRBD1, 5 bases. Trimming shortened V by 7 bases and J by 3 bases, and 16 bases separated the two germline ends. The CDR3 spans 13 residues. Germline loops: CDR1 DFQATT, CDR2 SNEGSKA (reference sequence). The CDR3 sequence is CSVRWAGLYEQYF. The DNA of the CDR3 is TGCAGTGTCCGATGGGCAGGGCTCTACGAGCAGTACTTC.